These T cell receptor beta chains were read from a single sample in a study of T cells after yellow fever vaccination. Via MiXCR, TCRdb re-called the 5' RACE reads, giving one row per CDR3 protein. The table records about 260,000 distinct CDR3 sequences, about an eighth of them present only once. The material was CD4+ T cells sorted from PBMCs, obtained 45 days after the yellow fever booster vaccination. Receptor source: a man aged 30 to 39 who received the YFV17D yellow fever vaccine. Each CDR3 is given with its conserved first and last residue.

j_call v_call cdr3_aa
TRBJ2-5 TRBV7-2 CASSLGAGRATETQYF
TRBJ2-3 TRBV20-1 CSARSGGGGSSDTQYF
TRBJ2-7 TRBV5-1 CASSLPGQGHYEQYF
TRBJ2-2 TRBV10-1 CASSDGVGELFF
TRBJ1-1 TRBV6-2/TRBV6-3 CASSALRATEAFF
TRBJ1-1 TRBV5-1 CASSLATQGNTEAFF
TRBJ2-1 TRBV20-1 CSVQPGTHVNEQFF
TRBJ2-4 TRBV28 CASSLTGPWAKNIKYF
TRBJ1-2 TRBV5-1 CASSGRTGFIPGYTF
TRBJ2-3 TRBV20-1 CSARASGIDTQYF
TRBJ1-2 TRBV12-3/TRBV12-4 CASTVTDTNYGYTF
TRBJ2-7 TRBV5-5 CASSQSIYEQYF
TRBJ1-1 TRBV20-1 CSARETGNTEAFF
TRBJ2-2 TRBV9 CASSVSGTGGPAGELFF
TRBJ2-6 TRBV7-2 CASSLGYGANVLTF
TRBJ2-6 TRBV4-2 CASSQDGTGANVLTF